This is a list of T cell receptor beta chains from one sample in a study of blood T cell repertoires in COVID-19. Data came from immunoSEQ multiplex PCR; TCRdb stores just in-frame clones and leaves some out. The data hold around 170,000 clones, with over 70% observed a single time. Input material: peripheral blood. These receptors were collected from a woman in her fifties or sixties with acute or convalescent COVID-19. CDR3s include the opening cysteine and the closing phenylalanine or tryptophan.

V gene | CDR3 protein
TRBV28 | CATVRGDRVEKLFF
TRBV4-2 | CASSRLGQNNYEQYF
TRBV29-1 | CSVEALAGARGETQYF
TRBV18 | CASSLARNTGELFF
TRBV4-2 | CASSQEGGGSSNSPLHF
TRBV4-3 | CASSPLEVVGSNGYTF
TRBV29-1 | CSVGSDQPQHF
TRBV14 | CASSQVPGANSPLHF
TRBV5-5 | CASRPGQGNTEAFF
TRBV3-1/TRBV3-2 | CASSQDRGPYEQYF
TRBV4-2 | CASSQEGYTRQGKTDTQYF
TRBV12-3/TRBV12-4 | CASSVGQSYEQYF
TRBV5-1 | CASSLSPGAGNTIYF
TRBV5-1 | CASSLAVSGNGYTF
TRBV5-1 | CASSQGTLKAETQYF
TRBV7-2 | CASSFSGEETQYF
TRBV2 | CASSEVGGGAAGELFF
TRBV6-1 | CASSDRTSGGPGTDTQYF
TRBV2 | CASTSGGHVTQYF
TRBV11-2 | CASSSGTSGGSSYNEQFF
TRBV5-5 | CASSEYIGTGEETQYF
TRBV4-1 | CASSQILAGGQETQYF
TRBV3-1/TRBV3-2 | CASSPRVRATTYGYTF
TRBV5-1 | CASSWRGAEAFF
TRBV27 | CASRIGGVTDTQYF
TRBV14 | CASSPGQGKEGNQPQHF
TRBV28 | CASSEGQLEKLFF
TRBV28 | CASRTPGSGYEQYF
TRBV6-5 | CASSSTSSEQYF
TRBV6-5 | CASSYRTKHTEAFF
TRBV5-4 | CASSLGVYGYTF
TRBV28 | CAASMWNYGYTF
TRBV27 | CASKAVGGINQPQHF
TRBV6-2/TRBV6-3 | CASSRGGGADTQYF
TRBV20-1 | CSASLPGGTYGYTF
TRBV4-3 | CASSQGDSSGNSPLHF
TRBV7-9 | CASSSLGQGAFGYTF
TRBV2 | CASSRRQGTPDTQYF
TRBV4-2 | CASSQDAGGSPVAYNEQFF
TRBV9 | CASSVDRLGGNTIYF
TRBV5-1 | CASSSMVSADTQYF
TRBV28 | CASSRRTGGNSPLHF
TRBV9 | CASSAAGGGETQYF
TRBV19 | CASSIDRVGQPQHF
TRBV28 | CASSFSGGSQQETQYF
TRBV5-1 | CASSFLSDTGELFF
TRBV9 | CASSANSGNTIYF
TRBV20-1 | CSASGGQGAHEQYF
TRBV2 | CASKVGQGRAVEQFF
TRBV6-5 | CASSSGATNEKLFF
TRBV19 | CASSITQAYSPLHF